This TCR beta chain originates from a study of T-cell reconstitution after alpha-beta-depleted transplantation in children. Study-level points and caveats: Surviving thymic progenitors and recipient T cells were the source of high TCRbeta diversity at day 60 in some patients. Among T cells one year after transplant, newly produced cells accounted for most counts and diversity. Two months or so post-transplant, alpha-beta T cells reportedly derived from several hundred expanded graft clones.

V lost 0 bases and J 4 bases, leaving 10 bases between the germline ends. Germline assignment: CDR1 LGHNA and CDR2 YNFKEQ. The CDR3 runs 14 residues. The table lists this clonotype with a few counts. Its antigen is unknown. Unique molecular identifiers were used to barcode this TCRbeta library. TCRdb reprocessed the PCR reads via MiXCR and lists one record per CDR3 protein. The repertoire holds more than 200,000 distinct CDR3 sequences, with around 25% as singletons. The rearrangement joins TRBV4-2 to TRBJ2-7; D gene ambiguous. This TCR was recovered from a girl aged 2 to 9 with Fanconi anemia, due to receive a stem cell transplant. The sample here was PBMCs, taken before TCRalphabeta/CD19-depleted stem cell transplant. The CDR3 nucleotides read TGTGCCAGCAGCCAAGAGGCGTTAGGGTACGAGCAGTACTTC. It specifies CASSQEALGYEQYF.